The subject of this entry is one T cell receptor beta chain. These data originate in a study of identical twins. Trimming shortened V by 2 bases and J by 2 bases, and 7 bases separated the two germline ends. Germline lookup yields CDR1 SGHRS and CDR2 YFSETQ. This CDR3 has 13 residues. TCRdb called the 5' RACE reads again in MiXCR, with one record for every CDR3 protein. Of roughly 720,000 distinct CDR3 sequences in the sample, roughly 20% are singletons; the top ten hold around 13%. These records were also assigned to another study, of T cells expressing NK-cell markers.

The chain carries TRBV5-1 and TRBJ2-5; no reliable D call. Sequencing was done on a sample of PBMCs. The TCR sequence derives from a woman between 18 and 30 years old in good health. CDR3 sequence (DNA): TGCGCCAGCAGCTTAACCCATCAAGAGACCCAGTACTTC. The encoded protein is CASSLTHQETQYF.